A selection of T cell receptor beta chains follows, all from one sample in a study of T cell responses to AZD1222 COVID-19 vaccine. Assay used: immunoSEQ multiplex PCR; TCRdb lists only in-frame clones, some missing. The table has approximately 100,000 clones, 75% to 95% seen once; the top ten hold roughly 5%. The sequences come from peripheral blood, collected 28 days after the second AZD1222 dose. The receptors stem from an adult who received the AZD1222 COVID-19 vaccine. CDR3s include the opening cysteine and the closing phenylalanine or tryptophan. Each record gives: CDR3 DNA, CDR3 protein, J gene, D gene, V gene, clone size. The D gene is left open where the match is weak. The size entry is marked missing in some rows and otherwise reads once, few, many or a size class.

DNA: TGTGCCAGCAGCTGGACAGGGGGGGGAGGCTACACCTTC; CDR3: CASSWTGGGGYTF; J: TRBJ1-2; D: TRBD1; V: TRBV12-3/TRBV12-4; size: NA
DNA: TGTGCCAGCAGGGGGGAAAGGCGTCAATACGAGCAGTACTTC; CDR3: CASRGERRQYEQYF; J: TRBJ2-7; D: NA; V: TRBV6-5; size: NA
DNA: TGTGCCAGCAGCTCGACAGGGTCCGGCAATCAGCCCCAGCATTTT; CDR3: CASSSTGSGNQPQHF; J: TRBJ1-5; D: TRBD1; V: TRBV11-2; size: NA
DNA: TGCAGTGCTAGTTTGGGTTTTAGGTACACTGAAGCTTTCTTT; CDR3: CSASLGFRYTEAFF; J: TRBJ1-1; D: NA; V: TRBV20-1; size: NA
DNA: TGTGCCAGCAGCCTCCCCGCCAGGGGTGATGAGCAGTTCTTC; CDR3: CASSLPARGDEQFF; J: TRBJ2-1; D: NA; V: TRBV9; size: NA
DNA: TGTGCCAGCTCACCACTCAAGGGCTACGAGCAGTACTTC; CDR3: CASSPLKGYEQYF; J: TRBJ2-7; D: NA; V: TRBV18; size: many
DNA: TGTGCCATCAGTGATACGGTAGAGACCCAGTACTTC; CDR3: CAISDTVETQYF; J: TRBJ2-5; D: NA; V: TRBV10-3; size: NA
DNA: TGTGCCTGGAGTGCAGGACAGGGAAATTCACCCCTCCACTTT; CDR3: CAWSAGQGNSPLHF; J: TRBJ1-6; D: TRBD1; V: TRBV30; size: NA
DNA: TGTGCCAGCAGCTACGACGGGGGACGGTACGAGCAGTACTTC; CDR3: CASSYDGGRYEQYF; J: TRBJ2-7; D: NA; V: TRBV7-9; size: NA
DNA: TGTGCCAGCGGGGACAGGGCCGACTATGGCTACACCTTC; CDR3: CASGDRADYGYTF; J: TRBJ1-2; D: TRBD1; V: TRBV5-4; size: NA
DNA: TGTGCCAGCAGCTTAGCAGGGGGTCGAGGCTACACCTTC; CDR3: CASSLAGGRGYTF; J: TRBJ1-2; D: NA; V: TRBV7-9; size: NA
DNA: TGTGCCAGTAGGGACAGGGGGTTCTATGGCTACACCTTC; CDR3: CASRDRGFYGYTF; J: TRBJ1-2; D: TRBD1; V: TRBV19; size: NA
DNA: TGTGCCAGCAGCTTAAACTCTGGGGCCAACGTCCTGACTTTC; CDR3: CASSLNSGANVLTF; J: TRBJ2-6; D: NA; V: TRBV7-2; size: NA
DNA: TGTGCCAGCAGCTTTATTCCCTACGAGCAGTACTTC; CDR3: CASSFIPYEQYF; J: TRBJ2-7; D: NA; V: TRBV7-9; size: NA
DNA: TGTGCCAGCAGTGACCGACAGACAAAGGCCAAAAACATTCAGTACTTC; CDR3: CASSDRQTKAKNIQYF; J: TRBJ2-4; D: NA; V: TRBV6-1; size: NA
DNA: TGTGCCAGCAGCTTAGTTTTGGGACAGACCTACGAGCAGTACTTC; CDR3: CASSLVLGQTYEQYF; J: TRBJ2-7; D: TRBD1; V: TRBV13; size: NA
DNA: TGTGCCAGCGATAAAAGGACTAGCGGGACAGATACGCAGTATTTT; CDR3: CASDKRTSGTDTQYF; J: TRBJ2-3; D: TRBD2; V: TRBV19; size: NA
DNA: TGTGCCAGCAGCCTCCGGGACAGGGTAAGTCGGAGAGAAGCTTTCTTT; CDR3: CASSLRDRVSRREAFF; J: TRBJ1-1; D: TRBD1; V: TRBV3-1/TRBV3-2; size: NA
DNA: TGTGCCAGCAGCTTGGCAGGGGGTGGCTACACCTTC; CDR3: CASSLAGGGYTF; J: TRBJ1-2; D: TRBD1; V: TRBV5-5; size: NA
DNA: TGTGCCAGCAGTGATCAGGAGACAGCTAATGGCTACACCTTC; CDR3: CASSDQETANGYTF; J: TRBJ1-2; D: NA; V: TRBV25-1; size: NA
DNA: TGTGCCAGCAGTGCCTCGGCTTTCTCGGGGTGGAACACTGAAGCTTTCTTT; CDR3: CASSASAFSGWNTEAFF; J: TRBJ1-1; D: NA; V: TRBV6-1; size: NA
DNA: TGTGCCAGCAGCATAGGATTAGCGGGAGCAGAGACCCAGTACTTC; CDR3: CASSIGLAGAETQYF; J: TRBJ2-5; D: TRBD2; V: TRBV5-4; size: NA
DNA: TGTGCCAGCAGCCACCTGACTAGCGCTAGCACAGATACGCAGTATTTT; CDR3: CASSHLTSASTDTQYF; J: TRBJ2-3; D: TRBD2; V: TRBV4-2; size: once
DNA: TGTGCCAGCAGCTCGCGACTAGGGCCCGGCTACACCTTC; CDR3: CASSSRLGPGYTF; J: TRBJ1-2; D: NA; V: TRBV7-9; size: NA
DNA: TGTGCCAGCTGGTCTACGTGGGGAGGACGCTACGAGCAGTACTTC; CDR3: CASWSTWGGRYEQYF; J: TRBJ2-7; D: NA; V: TRBV28; size: NA
DNA: TGTGCCAGCACCCAGGGCGTGATAGGGCAGAACTATGGCTACACCTTC; CDR3: CASTQGVIGQNYGYTF; J: TRBJ1-2; D: NA; V: TRBV7-9; size: NA
DNA: TGTGCCACCATAATCGAGGGACAGGGGGCCTCACCCCTCCACTTT; CDR3: CATIIEGQGASPLHF; J: TRBJ1-6; D: TRBD1; V: TRBV2; size: NA
DNA: TGTGCCAGCAGTTCCCCCCCCAGGGGGGGAGGCTACACCTTC; CDR3: CASSSPPRGGGYTF; J: TRBJ1-2; D: TRBD1; V: TRBV6-2/TRBV6-3; size: NA
DNA: TGTGCCAGCGGGACTAGCGGAGAGAGCACAGATACGCAGTATTTT; CDR3: CASGTSGESTDTQYF; J: TRBJ2-3; D: TRBD2; V: TRBV2; size: NA
DNA: TGTGCCAGCAGCGTAGAAGATAACACTGAAGCTTTCTTT; CDR3: CASSVEDNTEAFF; J: TRBJ1-1; D: NA; V: TRBV9; size: NA
DNA: TGTGCCAGCACCACTGAGACTGAAGCTTTCTTT; CDR3: CASTTETEAFF; J: TRBJ1-1; D: NA; V: TRBV12-3/TRBV12-4; size: once
DNA: TGTGCCAGCAGTTACCGGGACAATCAGCCCCAGCATTTT; CDR3: CASSYRDNQPQHF; J: TRBJ1-5; D: NA; V: TRBV6-5; size: NA
DNA: TGTGCCAGCAGTTCACCCGACAGGGTCCGGGAAGCTTTCTTT; CDR3: CASSSPDRVREAFF; J: TRBJ1-1; D: TRBD1; V: TRBV28; size: NA
DNA: TGTGCCAGCAGCCAAGATTTAAGGACAGGTACGGCTGGCTACACCTTC; CDR3: CASSQDLRTGTAGYTF; J: TRBJ1-2; D: TRBD1; V: TRBV3-1/TRBV3-2; size: NA
DNA: TGTGCCAGCGACCGTCAGGGGGGGAACACTGAAGCTTTCTTT; CDR3: CASDRQGGNTEAFF; J: TRBJ1-1; D: TRBD1; V: TRBV7-3; size: NA
DNA: TGTGCCAGCAGCCCAGTGGGGGGGCGAAATCAGCCCCAGCATTTT; CDR3: CASSPVGGRNQPQHF; J: TRBJ1-5; D: NA; V: TRBV4-2; size: NA
DNA: TGTGCCAGCAGTGAAGGGGGGGGACCGCCCCTTAGGACGGAAGCTTTCTTT; CDR3: CASSEGGGPPLRTEAFF; J: TRBJ1-1; D: NA; V: TRBV6-1; size: NA
DNA: TGTGCCAGCAGTTTAGTGTTGGGGCCAGGGAAGAATGAAAAACTGTTTTTT; CDR3: CASSLVLGPGKNEKLFF; J: TRBJ1-4; D: NA; V: TRBV28; size: NA
DNA: TGTGCCAGCAGAATAAACCGGGACGCGAACACTGAAGCTTTCTTT; CDR3: CASRINRDANTEAFF; J: TRBJ1-1; D: NA; V: TRBV6-5; size: once
DNA: TGCGCCAGCAGTGGGCCGGGGACGGTCGGGGAGCTGTTTTTT; CDR3: CASSGPGTVGELFF; J: TRBJ2-2; D: NA; V: TRBV5-1; size: NA
DNA: TGCGCCAGCAGCTCCGGGACAGGGGAAGGCGGGGAGCTGTTTTTT; CDR3: CASSSGTGEGGELFF; J: TRBJ2-2; D: TRBD1; V: TRBV5-1; size: NA
DNA: TGCGCAGATGGGACCGACTATGGCTACACCTTC; CDR3: CADGTDYGYTF; J: TRBJ1-2; D: NA; V: TRBV23-1; size: NA
DNA: TGTGCCAGCAGCAGTATATCGGGAGGACAGGTTTCTTTT; CDR3: CASSSISGGQVSF; J: TRBJ1-5; D: NA; V: TRBV21-1; size: NA
DNA: TGCGCCAGCAGCCAAGGGACAGGGAAGTACGAGCAGTACTTC; CDR3: CASSQGTGKYEQYF; J: TRBJ2-7; D: TRBD1; V: TRBV4-1; size: NA
DNA: TGTGCCAGCTCGGACAGGGGGCCTTCCGATGGCTACACCTTC; CDR3: CASSDRGPSDGYTF; J: TRBJ1-2; D: TRBD1; V: TRBV18; size: NA
DNA: TGTGCCACCATGGTGGGGGGAGATACGCAGTATTTT; CDR3: CATMVGGDTQYF; J: TRBJ2-3; D: NA; V: TRBV27; size: NA
DNA: TGTGCCAGTACGCTGAGACAGGAGTCTTCACCCCTCCACTTT; CDR3: CASTLRQESSPLHF; J: TRBJ1-6; D: NA; V: TRBV19; size: NA
DNA: TGTGCCAGTACCCCCGGACAGGGATTTAACTATGGCTACACCTTC; CDR3: CASTPGQGFNYGYTF; J: TRBJ1-2; D: TRBD1; V: TRBV19; size: NA
DNA: TGTGCCAGCAGCTTAGGTCAGATGGGTACCTACGAGCAGTACTTC; CDR3: CASSLGQMGTYEQYF; J: TRBJ2-7; D: NA; V: TRBV11-2; size: NA
DNA: TGTGCCAGCAGCTTAGGGACAGTTAAAAACATTCAGTACTTC; CDR3: CASSLGTVKNIQYF; J: TRBJ2-4; D: NA; V: TRBV7-2; size: NA
DNA: TGCGCCAGCAGCCAAGAGAAGCGGGGGGGGATTCAAGAGACCCAGTACTTC; CDR3: CASSQEKRGGIQETQYF; J: TRBJ2-5; D: TRBD2; V: TRBV4-1; size: NA
DNA: TGTGCCAGCAGTGCCGGTCAGGGGGCGCGAAATCAGCCCCAGCATTTT; CDR3: CASSAGQGARNQPQHF; J: TRBJ1-5; D: TRBD1; V: TRBV2; size: NA
DNA: TGTGCCAGCAGTTCAACCATTTGGACAGGGTACGACACTGAAGCTTTCTTT; CDR3: CASSSTIWTGYDTEAFF; J: TRBJ1-1; D: TRBD1; V: TRBV28; size: NA